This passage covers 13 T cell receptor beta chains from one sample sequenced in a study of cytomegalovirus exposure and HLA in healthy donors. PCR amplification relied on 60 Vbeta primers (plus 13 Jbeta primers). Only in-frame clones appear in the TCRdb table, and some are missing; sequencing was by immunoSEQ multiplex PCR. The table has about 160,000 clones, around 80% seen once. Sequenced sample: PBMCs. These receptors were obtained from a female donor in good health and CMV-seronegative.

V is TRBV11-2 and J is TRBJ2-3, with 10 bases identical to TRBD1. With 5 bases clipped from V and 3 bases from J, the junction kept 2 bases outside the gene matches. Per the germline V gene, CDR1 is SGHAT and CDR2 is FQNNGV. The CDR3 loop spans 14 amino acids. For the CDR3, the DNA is TGTGCCAGCAGCCAGGACAGGGGGACAGATACGCAGTATTTT. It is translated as CASSQDRGTDTQYF.

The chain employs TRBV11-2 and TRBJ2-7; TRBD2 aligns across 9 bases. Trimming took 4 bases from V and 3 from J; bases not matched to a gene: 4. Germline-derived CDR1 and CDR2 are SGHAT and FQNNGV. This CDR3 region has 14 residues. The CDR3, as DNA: TGTGCCAGCAGCTCCCGGACTAGCGACTACGAGCAGTACTTC. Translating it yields CASSSRTSDYEQYF.

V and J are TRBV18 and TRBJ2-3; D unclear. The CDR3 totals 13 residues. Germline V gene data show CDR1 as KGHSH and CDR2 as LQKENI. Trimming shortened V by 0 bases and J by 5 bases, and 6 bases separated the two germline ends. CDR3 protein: CASSPPTRDTQYF. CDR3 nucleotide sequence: TGTGCCAGCTCACCACCGACTCGAGATACGCAGTATTTT.

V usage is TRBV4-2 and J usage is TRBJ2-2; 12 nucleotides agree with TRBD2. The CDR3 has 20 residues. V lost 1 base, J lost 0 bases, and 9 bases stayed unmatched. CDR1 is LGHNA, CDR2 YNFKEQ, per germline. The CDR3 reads CASSQGTPGLAGTNTGELFF. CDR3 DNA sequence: TGTGCCAGCAGCCAAGGGACACCGGGACTAGCGGGCACGAACACCGGGGAGCTGTTTTTT.

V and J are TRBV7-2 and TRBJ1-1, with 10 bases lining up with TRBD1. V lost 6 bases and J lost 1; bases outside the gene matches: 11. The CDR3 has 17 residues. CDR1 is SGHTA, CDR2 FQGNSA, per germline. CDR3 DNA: TGTGCCAGCAGACCGAGACAGGGGGCGAGACGGAACACTGAAGCTTTCTTT. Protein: CASRPRQGARRNTEAFF.

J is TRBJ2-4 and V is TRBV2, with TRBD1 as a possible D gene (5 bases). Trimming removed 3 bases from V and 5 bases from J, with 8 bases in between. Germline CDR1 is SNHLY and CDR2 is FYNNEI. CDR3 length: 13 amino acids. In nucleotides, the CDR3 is TGTGCCAGCAGTGACCCCAGGGAAAACATTCAGTACTTC. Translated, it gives CASSDPRENIQYF.

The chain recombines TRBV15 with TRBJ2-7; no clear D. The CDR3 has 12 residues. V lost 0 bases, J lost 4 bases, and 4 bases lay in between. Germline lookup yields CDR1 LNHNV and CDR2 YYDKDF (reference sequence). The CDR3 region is CATSRDQYEQYF. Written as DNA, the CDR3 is TGTGCCACCAGCAGAGACCAGTACGAGCAGTACTTC. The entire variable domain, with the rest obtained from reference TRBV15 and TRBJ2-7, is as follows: DAMVIQNPRYQVTQFGKPVTLSCSQTLNHNVMYWYQQKSSQAPKLLFHYYDKDFNNEADTPDNFQSRRPNTSFCFLDIRSPGLGDTAMYLCATSRDQYEQYFGPGTRLTVT.

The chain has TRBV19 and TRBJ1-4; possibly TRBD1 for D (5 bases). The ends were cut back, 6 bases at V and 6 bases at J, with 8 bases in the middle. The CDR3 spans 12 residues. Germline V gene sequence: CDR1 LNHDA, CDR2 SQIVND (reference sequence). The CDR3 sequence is CASSLTDEKLFF. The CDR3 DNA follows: TGTGCCAGTAGCCTGACAGATGAAAAACTGTTTTTT.

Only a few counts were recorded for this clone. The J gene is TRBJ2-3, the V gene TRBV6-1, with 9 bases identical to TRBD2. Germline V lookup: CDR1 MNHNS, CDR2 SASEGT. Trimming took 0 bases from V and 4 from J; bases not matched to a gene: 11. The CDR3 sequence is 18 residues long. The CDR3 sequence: CASSEAGELGGGADTQYF. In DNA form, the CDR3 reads TGTGCCAGCAGTGAAGCAGGAGAGTTGGGCGGGGGGGCAGATACGCAGTATTTT.

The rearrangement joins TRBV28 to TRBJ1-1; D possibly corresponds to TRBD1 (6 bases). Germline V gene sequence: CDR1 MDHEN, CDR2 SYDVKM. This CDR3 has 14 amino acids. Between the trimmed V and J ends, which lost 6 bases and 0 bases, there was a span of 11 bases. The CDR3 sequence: CASRIQGVNTEAFF. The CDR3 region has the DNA TGTGCCAGCAGAATACAGGGAGTGAACACTGAAGCTTTCTTT.

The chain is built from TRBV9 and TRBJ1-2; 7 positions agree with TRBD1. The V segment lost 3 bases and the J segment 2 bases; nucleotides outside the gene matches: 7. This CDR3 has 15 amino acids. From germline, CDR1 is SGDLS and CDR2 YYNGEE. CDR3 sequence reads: CASSASDRSNYGYTF. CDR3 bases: TGTGCCAGCAGCGCCTCGGACAGGTCCAACTATGGCTACACCTTC.

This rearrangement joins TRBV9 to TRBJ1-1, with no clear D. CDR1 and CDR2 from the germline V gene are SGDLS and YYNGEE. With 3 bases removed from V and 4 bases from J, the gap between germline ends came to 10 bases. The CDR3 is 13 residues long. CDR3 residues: CASSAREGTEAFF. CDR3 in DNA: TGTGCCAGCAGCGCCCGGGAGGGCACTGAAGCTTTCTTT.

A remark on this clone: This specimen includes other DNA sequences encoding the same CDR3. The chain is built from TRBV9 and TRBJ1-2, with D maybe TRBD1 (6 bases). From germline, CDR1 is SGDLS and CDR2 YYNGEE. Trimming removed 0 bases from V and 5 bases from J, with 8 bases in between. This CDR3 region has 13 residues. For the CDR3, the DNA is TGTGCCAGCAGCGTAGTAGGGGGATATGGCTACACCTTC. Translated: CASSVVGGYGYTF.